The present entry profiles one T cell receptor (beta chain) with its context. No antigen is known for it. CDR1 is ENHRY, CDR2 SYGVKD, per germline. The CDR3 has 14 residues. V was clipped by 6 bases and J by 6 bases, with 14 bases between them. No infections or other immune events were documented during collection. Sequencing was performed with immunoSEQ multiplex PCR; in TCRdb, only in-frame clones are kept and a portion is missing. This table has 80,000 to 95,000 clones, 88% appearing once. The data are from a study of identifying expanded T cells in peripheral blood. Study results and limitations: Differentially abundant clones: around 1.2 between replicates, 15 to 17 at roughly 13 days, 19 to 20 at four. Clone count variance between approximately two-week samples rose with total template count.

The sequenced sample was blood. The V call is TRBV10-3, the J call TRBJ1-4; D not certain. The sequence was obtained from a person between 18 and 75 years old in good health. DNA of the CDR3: TGTGCCATCAGCCCCACGGACGGACATGAAAAACTGTTTTTT. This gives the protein CAISPTDGHEKLFF.